This is a list of T cell receptor beta chains from one sample in a study of T cells in Graves' hyperthyroidism and ophthalmopathy. TCRdb fed the multiplex PCR reads into MiXCR, producing one record per CDR3 protein. The table records about 37,000 distinct CDR3 sequences, around 53% of them present only once. Sequenced: blood. The receptors stem from a man in his forties or fifties with Graves' ophthalmopathy. The conserved cysteine and the conserved F or W are not part of the CDR3 here. Fields, in order: V gene, CDR3 length, J gene, D gene, CDR3 protein. D genes are given only for firm matches.

V: TRBV30; length: 14; J: TRBJ2-1; D: NA; CDR3: AWSVTRRGPFNEQF
V: TRBV7-9; length: 11; J: TRBJ1-2; D: NA; CDR3: ASSLCANYGYT
V: TRBV7-9; length: 13; J: TRBJ2-7; D: NA; CDR3: ARSLSYLLGAEQY
V: TRBV30; length: 9; J: TRBJ1-3; D: NA; CDR3: ACDERNTIY
V: TRBV5-1; length: 12; J: TRBJ2-5; D: NA; CDR3: ASSLGAGEETQY
V: TRBV25-1; length: 12; J: TRBJ1-2; D: NA; CDR3: ASTASGTSYGYT
V: TRBV6-1; length: 11; J: TRBJ1-5; D: NA; CDR3: VSSRTGSQPQH
V: TRBV6-1; length: 11; J: TRBJ2-5; D: NA; CDR3: ASSEAKVQTQY
V: TRBV7-2; length: 12; J: TRBJ2-2; D: NA; CDR3: ASSSGTQGWELF
V: TRBV20-1; length: 12; J: TRBJ1-6; D: TRBD1; CDR3: SARRTGGFSPLH
V: TRBV5-6; length: 13; J: TRBJ2-7; D: TRBD1; CDR3: ASSLVGDRSYEQY
V: TRBV7-2; length: 13; J: TRBJ2-7; D: TRBD1; CDR3: ASSFPGQGRNEQY
V: TRBV11-3; length: 15; J: TRBJ2-1; D: TRBD2; CDR3: ASSLGRLAGGNNEQF
V: TRBV25-1; length: 13; J: TRBJ2-5; D: NA; CDR3: ASSESVGQGGTQY
V: TRBV20-1; length: 11; J: TRBJ1-2; D: NA; CDR3: SAQRTENYGYT
V: TRBV30; length: 12; J: TRBJ2-7; D: NA; CDR3: AWSSGVSSYEQY
V: TRBV6-1; length: 13; J: TRBJ2-5; D: TRBD1; CDR3: ASSDGQGWTETQY
V: TRBV6-2/TRBV6-3; length: 12; J: TRBJ2-7; D: NA; CDR3: ASSYRGWGNEQY
V: TRBV19; length: 14; J: TRBJ1-5; D: NA; CDR3: ASSRQGTVGGQPQH
V: TRBV7-3; length: 12; J: TRBJ1-4; D: NA; CDR3: ASSLTGNNEKLF
V: TRBV20-1; length: 9; J: TRBJ1-2; D: TRBD1; CDR3: SARNRGGYT
V: TRBV6-4; length: 13; J: TRBJ2-7; D: TRBD2; CDR3: ASSPMAGGPYEQY
V: TRBV12-3/TRBV12-4; length: 12; J: TRBJ2-7; D: NA; CDR3: ASSFGGAAYEQY
V: TRBV5-1; length: 12; J: TRBJ2-3; D: NA; CDR3: ASRFTQRTDTQY
V: TRBV6-4; length: 13; J: TRBJ2-2; D: NA; CDR3: ASSEDGGLTGELF
V: TRBV11-2; length: 13; J: TRBJ1-5; D: NA; CDR3: ASSLGGNLGETQH
V: TRBV20-1; length: 11; J: TRBJ2-7; D: NA; CDR3: SARDYKGDEQY
V: TRBV7-8; length: 10; J: TRBJ2-7; D: NA; CDR3: ASSLTDYEQY
V: TRBV20-1; length: 12; J: TRBJ2-7; D: TRBD2; CDR3: SAAPSGLSYEQY
V: TRBV10-3; length: 11; J: TRBJ2-7; D: NA; CDR3: AIRGQTVDEQY
V: TRBV30; length: 12; J: TRBJ2-1; D: TRBD2; CDR3: ACLLAGGPSEQF
V: TRBV5-4; length: 11; J: TRBJ2-5; D: NA; CDR3: ASSGTPQETQY
V: TRBV7-9; length: 14; J: TRBJ2-2; D: NA; CDR3: ASSLPGDGNTGELF
V: TRBV19; length: 11; J: TRBJ1-2; D: NA; CDR3: ASTPQGHLGYT
V: TRBV20-1; length: 14; J: TRBJ2-7; D: NA; CDR3: SASPLETGGRYEQY
V: TRBV2; length: 12; J: TRBJ2-3; D: NA; CDR3: ASRVGAATDTQY
V: TRBV2; length: 11; J: TRBJ2-1; D: NA; CDR3: ASRLSTYNEQF
V: TRBV19; length: 16; J: TRBJ1-3; D: NA; CDR3: ASRILGTNRNGGNTIY
V: TRBV9; length: 9; J: TRBJ2-1; D: NA; CDR3: ASGGGGEQF
V: TRBV7-3; length: 13; J: TRBJ2-5; D: NA; CDR3: ASSQLAAGQETQY
V: TRBV7-9; length: 11; J: TRBJ1-6; D: NA; CDR3: ASSSAGGYPLH
V: TRBV24-1; length: 16; J: TRBJ2-2; D: TRBD2; CDR3: ATRSGTSGGVNTGELF
V: TRBV19; length: 11; J: TRBJ2-2; D: NA; CDR3: ASSHRGSGELF
V: TRBV2; length: 11; J: TRBJ2-7; D: NA; CDR3: ASSAAGPYEQY
V: TRBV15; length: 15; J: TRBJ2-5; D: TRBD2; CDR3: ATSSSPGLAGGETQY
V: TRBV25-1; length: 10; J: TRBJ1-1; D: TRBD1; CDR3: ASSATGIEAF
V: TRBV20-1; length: 12; J: TRBJ1-3; D: TRBD1; CDR3: SAPDRVSGNTIY
V: TRBV28; length: 12; J: TRBJ2-7; D: NA; CDR3: ASSMMRGAYEQY
V: TRBV7-2; length: 12; J: TRBJ2-1; D: NA; CDR3: ASSSREHPHEQF
V: TRBV9; length: 9; J: TRBJ1-2; D: NA; CDR3: ASSAEQAYT
V: TRBV20-1; length: 12; J: TRBJ2-5; D: NA; CDR3: SARDFGGLKTQY
V: TRBV5-1; length: 10; J: TRBJ2-7; D: NA; CDR3: ASSADNYEQY
V: TRBV4-2; length: 11; J: TRBJ2-7; D: NA; CDR3: ASSRSESYEQY